This T cell receptor (beta chain) was captured in a study of T cells in Graves' hyperthyroidism and ophthalmopathy. In the study overall: Peripheral blood was secured at the point of initial diagnosis, before any treatment.

This clonotype came up many times. The CDR3 covers 20 residues. Per germline, CDR1 MNHEY and CDR2 SVGEGT. Trimming left V 0 bases short and J 0 bases short, with 23 bases between. Stable Graves' hyperthyroidism denoted no ophthalmopathy progression over 18 months. In patients aged 18 to 65, hyperthyroidism was newly diagnosed, with duration under 2 months. TCR beta CDR3 regions were amplified from RNA. An initial round of RT-PCR targeting the TCR CDR3 relied on the HTBI primer set. TCRdb analysed the multiplex PCR reads with MiXCR anew, one entry per CDR3 protein. This table holds over 300,000 distinct CDR3 sequences, roughly 13% found once.

The sequence derives from a woman aged 55-69 years with Graves' hyperthyroidism. The J gene is TRBJ1-1, the V gene TRBV6-2 or TRBV6-3, with a possible D match to TRBD1 (6 bases). The sequenced sample consisted of blood. This CDR3 reads CASSYSSRTVERGMNTEAFF. CDR3 in DNA: TGTGCCAGCAGTTACTCCTCGCGGACAGTCGAAAGAGGTATGAACACTGAAGCTTTCTTT.